This T cell receptor (beta chain) was found in a study of T cells after yellow fever vaccination. V lost 0 bases and J lost 8, with 6 bases in between. Germline CDR1 reads SGHDT; CDR2 reads YYEEEE. CDR3 length: 12 residues. General study results and limits: Only a minor proportion of clonotypes was detected across both CD4 and CD8 compartments.

This clonotype was counted at least ten times. What it binds is unknown. TCRdb reprocessed the 5' RACE reads with MiXCR, giving one entry per CDR3 protein. Of approximately 150,000 distinct CDR3 sequences in the sample, 7.7% were seen once. This sequence was found in a man aged 25 to 40 who received the YFV17D yellow fever vaccine. The sequencing here drew on CD4+ T cells sorted from PBMCs, taken 5 days after the yellow fever booster vaccination. The chain links TRBV5-6 to TRBJ2-1; the D is unclear. In DNA, the CDR3 is TGTGCCAGCAGCTTGGTGCCGGATGAGCAGTTCTTC. Residues: CASSLVPDEQFF.